This T cell receptor beta chain was retrieved from a study of T-cell memory formation after mild COVID-19. Overall study context: Clusters of TCRs were largely donor specific. Broader study findings: In pre-infection memory, a portion of responding clones appeared, which suggested that cross-reactive memory joined.

Only a few counts were recorded for this clonotype. Its antigen remains unidentified. The TCR alpha and TCR beta cDNA libraries, bearing sample barcodes and UMIs, were generated by 5'RACE using constant-segment primers. TCRdb ran MiXCR on the 5' RACE reads and lists one entry per CDR3 protein. The data hold about 210,000 distinct CDR3 sequences, with over 9.5% observed a single time. Source material: PBMCs or a T cell subset sorted from them (not recorded which). The sequence was obtained from a man aged 18 to 35 who had mild COVID-19 (a few samples of this study predate the infection). Cell type and time point are not known.

CDR3 sequence: CASSPGVAGSNSPLHF. The CDR3 nucleotides are TGTGCCAGCTCACCAGGGGTGGCGGGGAGTAATTCACCCCTCCACTTT. The gene calls are TRBV18 and TRBJ1-6, with D unclear. V lost 2 bases to trimming and J lost 6 bases, with 14 bases between them. The germline V gene has CDR1 KGHSH and CDR2 LQKENI. This CDR3 comprises 16 residues.